The 20 T cell receptor beta chains in this list originate from one sample, sequenced in a study of T cell repertoires in cytomegalovirus infection. From the reads, TCRdb called clonotypes with MiXCR, one entry per CDR3 protein. The sample comprises 150,000 to 180,000 distinct CDR3 sequences, 23% of which are singletons, and approximately 11% rests with the top ten. Sequenced: PBMCs. These receptors originate from a human donor in good health (CMV status not recorded). Some clones in this sample may be carry-over from other donors' samples.

This clonotype was found a few times. CDR3 DNA sequence: TGTGCCTACGAGGACGAGACTAACTATGGCTACACCTTC. As protein: CAYEDETNYGYTF. The chain employs TRBV30 and TRBJ1-2; D is uncertain. Germline V gene data show CDR1 as GTSNPN and CDR2 as SVGIG (reference sequence). The CDR3 covers 13 residues. V was shortened by 7 bases and J by 0 bases, with 12 bases between the two germline ends.

J is TRBJ2-2 and V is TRBV29-1, with D unresolved. V was shortened by 6 bases and J by 4 bases, with 9 bases between the two germline ends. CDR1 and CDR2 (germline): SQVTM, ANQGSEA. The CDR3 extends over 12 amino acids. The CDR3 sequence is CSVGSSTGELFF. CDR3 in DNA: TGCAGCGTCGGCAGCTCCACCGGGGAGCTGTTTTTT.

V usage is TRBV29-1 and J usage is TRBJ1-1, with TRBD1 as a possible D gene (5 bases). This CDR3 has 13 residues. CDR1 and CDR2 from the germline V gene are SQVTM and ANQGSEA. V was clipped by 3 bases and J by 3 bases, with 11 bases between them. CDR3 residues: CSVERQLHTEAFF. The CDR3 DNA sequence: TGCAGCGTTGAGAGACAGCTTCACACTGAAGCTTTCTTT.

The chain employs TRBV27 and TRBJ2-7; D is possibly TRBD1 or TRBD2 (5 bases each). The ends were cut back, 6 bases at V and 3 bases at J, with 12 bases in the middle. Germline lookup yields CDR1 MNHEY and CDR2 SMNVEV (reference sequence). This CDR3 region has 13 residues. The CDR3 here is CASSWDRDYEQYF. The CDR3 DNA sequence: TGTGCCAGCAGCTGGGACCGCGACTACGAGCAGTACTTC.

The sample holds one count of this clonotype. The genes are TRBV29-1 and TRBJ1-1; no clear D gene. This CDR3 has 10 residues. The V gene's germline CDR1 is SQVTM and CDR2 ANQGSEA. The V gene lost 8 bases and the J gene lost 3 bases, with 7 bases spanning the gap. The CDR3 sequence: CSPSYTEAFF. DNA of the CDR3: TGCAGCCCCTCCTACACTGAAGCTTTCTTT. Full variable domain (outside the CDR3, taken from reference TRBV29-1 and TRBJ1-1): SAVISQKPSRDICQRGTSLTIQCQVDSQVTMMFWYRQQPGQSLTLIATANQGSEATYESGFVIDKFPISRPNLTFSTLTVSNMSPEDSSIYLCSPSYTEAFFGQGTRLTVV.

The V call is TRBV7-9, the J call TRBJ1-6; TRBD1 aligns across 9 bases. Unmatched junction bases numbered 6, after V lost 5 bases and J lost 7 bases. The CDR3 length is 15 residues. The germline V gene has CDR1 SEHNR and CDR2 FQNEAQ (reference sequence). The DNA of the CDR3 is TGTGCCAGCAGCCGCTGGACAGGGGACAATTCACCCCTCCACTTT. Protein product: CASSRWTGDNSPLHF.

J is TRBJ1-1 and V is TRBV5-1; D is undetermined. Trimming shortened V by 0 bases and J by 1 base, and 4 bases separated the two germline ends. CDR1 and CDR2 (germline): SGHRS, YFSETQ. This CDR3 is 13 amino acids long. The CDR3 reads CASSLARNTEAFF. CDR3 DNA sequence: TGCGCCAGCAGCTTGGCCAGGAACACTGAAGCTTTCTTT.

A remark on this clonotype: One base away lies a much larger clone, so this may be a sequencing read error. The chain recombines TRBV7-2 with TRBJ2-6; possibly TRBD1 for D (6 bases). Germline CDR1 is SGHTA and CDR2 is FQGNSA. The CDR3 loop spans 15 amino acids. V was pared by 7 bases and J by 5 bases, with 15 bases between. The CDR3 coding sequence is TGTGCCAGCACAAATTGGGGGACATGGGCCAACGTCCTGACTTTC. Translation: CASTNWGTWANVLTF.

This clonotype was counted many times. The V call is TRBV7-2, the J call TRBJ2-7; the D gene is possibly TRBD1 (5 bases). Germline lookup yields CDR1 SGHTA and CDR2 FQGNSA. V lost 5 bases and J 6 bases, leaving 8 bases between the germline ends. The CDR3 loop spans 11 amino acids. CDR3 loop: CASSPGPEQYF. The CDR3 DNA is TGTGCCAGCAGCCCAGGGCCCGAGCAGTACTTC.

The chain uses TRBV10-2 and TRBJ1-2; D remains unclear. Germline CDR1 reads WSHSY; CDR2 reads SAAADI. CDR3 size: 12 residues. The V and J ends lost 8 bases and 8 bases respectively, with 15 bases between them. The CDR3 nucleotides read TGCGCCAGCTTCCCTCGGGGAGGAGGCTACACCTTC. It is translated as CASFPRGGGYTF.

The chain uses TRBV12-3 or TRBV12-4 and TRBJ2-5; 12 nucleotides agree with TRBD2. V was pared by 3 bases and J by 5 bases, with 7 bases of the junction left unmatched. This CDR3 has 16 residues. CDR3 nucleotide sequence: TGTGCCAGCAGTTTGTCTAGCGGGGGGGCCCGTGAGACCCAGTACTTC. Residues: CASSLSSGGARETQYF.

In this sample, this clonotype turned up a few times. This chain connects TRBV6-5 to TRBJ1-2; TRBD1 matches at 8 bases. The length of the CDR3 is 14 residues. Losses at the gene ends were 6 bases for V and 1 base for J; bases not matched to a gene: 4. Germline CDR1 reads MNHEY; CDR2 reads SVGAGI. The CDR3 is CASRGTGDNYGYTF. For the CDR3, the DNA is TGTGCCAGCAGAGGGACAGGTGATAACTATGGCTACACCTTC.

CDR3 protein: CASSLGAAKHNEQFF. The CDR3 DNA follows: TGTGCCAGCAGCTTGGGCGCAGCCAAACACAATGAGCAGTTCTTC. The rearrangement uses TRBV5-5 and TRBJ2-1, with D hard to call. Trimming took off 0 bases at V and 5 bases at J, with 12 bases between the two ends. The CDR3 contains 15 residues. Germline CDR1 reads SGHKS; CDR2 reads YYEKEE (reference sequence). Complete variable domain (other parts from reference TRBV5-5 and TRBJ2-1): DAGVTQSPTHLIKTRGQQVTLRCSPISGHKSVSWYQQVLGQGPQFIFQYYEKEERGRGNFPDRFSARQFPNYSSELNVNALLLGDSALYLCASSLGAAKHNEQFFGPGTRLTVL.

The rearrangement joins TRBV30 to TRBJ2-7; 7 bases agree with TRBD1. CDR3 length: 12 residues. The V gene end was trimmed by 4 bases and the J gene end by 7 bases; junction bases not matched to a gene: 7. Germline CDR1 reads GTSNPN; CDR2 reads SVGIG (reference sequence). CDR3 amino acids: CAWKTGTGEQYF. The CDR3 nucleotides are TGTGCCTGGAAGACAGGGACCGGGGAGCAGTACTTC.

This clonotype has more than one count but fewer than ten. V gene TRBV10-3 combines with J gene TRBJ2-5, with 10 bases that match TRBD2. Germline CDR1 ENHRY, CDR2 SYGVKD. V lost 10 bases, J lost 5 bases, and 4 bases stayed unmatched. CDR3 length: 12 residues. CDR3 nucleotides: TGTGCCACCGGGACTAGCGAGGAGACCCAGTACTTC. It encodes CATGTSEETQYF.

The rearrangement joins TRBV19 to TRBJ2-5, with D possibly being TRBD1 (6 bases). The length of the CDR3 is 15 residues. Germline CDR1 LNHDA, CDR2 SQIVND (reference sequence). V lost 1 base to trimming and J lost 5 bases, with 14 bases between them. CDR3 sequence (DNA): TGTGCCAGTAGTATAGGCCTAGGGGGTGGGGAGACCCAGTACTTC. It codes for CASSIGLGGGETQYF.

This chain connects TRBV11-2 to TRBJ2-2; no definite D call. The CDR3 sequence is 14 residues long. With 5 bases removed from V and 1 base from J, the gap between germline ends came to 8 bases. Germline V gives CDR1 SGHAT, CDR2 FQNNGV. CDR3 sequence: CASSLVQNTGELFF. The CDR3 nucleotides read TGTGCCAGCAGCCTCGTTCAGAACACCGGGGAGCTGTTTTTT.

The CDR3 here is CASSFTGDEAFF. CDR3 coding DNA: TGTGCCAGCAGCTTTACAGGGGACGAAGCTTTCTTT. J is TRBJ1-1 and V is TRBV7-6; TRBD1 aligns across 7 bases. Germline CDR1 SGHVS, CDR2 FNYEAQ. With V trimmed by 3 bases and J by 8 bases, 3 bases remained unmatched. This CDR3 is 12 amino acids long.

The gene calls are TRBV28 and TRBJ2-1; 8 nucleotides line up with TRBD2. CDR3 size: 15 residues. After removal of 5 bases from V and 0 bases from J, the junction contained 3 bases not matched to a gene. Germline-derived CDR1 and CDR2 are MDHEN and SYDVKM. The CDR3: CASSESGSSYNEQFF. CDR3 DNA: TGTGCCAGCAGTGAAAGCGGGAGCTCCTACAATGAGCAGTTCTTC.

This rearrangement joins TRBV7-4 to TRBJ2-7, with a tentative D call TRBD1 (5 bases). The germline V gene encodes CDR1 SGHVT and CDR2 SQSDAQ. CDR3 size: 12 residues. V was cut by 5 bases and J by 6 bases, with 11 bases left in between. CDR3 in DNA: TGTGCCAGCAGCCGTGGGGCCGCCGAGCAGTACTTC. Translated: CASSRGAAEQYF.